This T cell receptor beta chain stems from a study of shared clonotypes between healthy human individuals. Study conclusions and caveats: The donor pool, a small one, limited the genetic and exposure-history diversity represented.

Here immunoSEQ multiplex PCR was the method, and the copy in TCRdb shows in-frame clones only, minus some. This table holds 2,500,000 or so clones, 90% to 95% found once. Germline V gene sequence: CDR1 LNHNV, CDR2 YYDKDF (reference sequence). V shed 0 bases and J shed 14 bases, with 23 bases lying between them. The CDR3 has 16 residues. Comment on this clone: Its antigen is as yet unknown.

V usage is TRBV15 and J usage is TRBJ2-1; D is ambiguous. The source material was naive CD4+ T cells from PBMCs. Subset noted: CD45RA+ positively selected. The sequence was obtained from a young man in good health. Some clones in this sample may be carry-over from other donors' samples. The DNA for the CDR3 is TGTGCCACCAGCAGAGATGCCCAATTGGCTCCGGCCAAGGAGTTCTTC. Translated: CATSRDAQLAPAKEFF. Full variable domain (rest looked up from reference TRBV15 and TRBJ2-1): DAMVIQNPRYQVTQFGKPVTLSCSQTLNHNVMYWYQQKSSQAPKLLFHYYDKDFNNEADTPDNFQSRRPNTSFCFLDIRSPGLGDTAMYLCATSRDAQLAPAKEFFGPGTRLTVL.